The 12 T cell receptor beta chains below all came from one sample that was sequenced in a study of siplizumab effects on memory and regulatory T cells. TCRdb keeps only in-frame clones here, not all; method: immunoSEQ multiplex PCR. The sample has 90,000 to 120,000 clones; 94% are singletons. The sample comprised Tregs sorted from blood. These receptors all stem from a human donor in good health.

As to this clone: A junction boundary mismatches the germline segment, possibly from a read error. The gene calls are TRBV4-2 and TRBJ2-7; no clear D. The CDR3 is 15 residues long. CDR1 LGHNA and CDR2 YNFKEQ come from the germline V gene. The CDR3 DNA reads as TGTGCCAGCAGCCACGGATCCACAAGCTCCTACGAGCGGTACTTC. Amino acid sequence: CASSHGSTSSYERYF.

V usage is TRBV28 and J usage is TRBJ2-7, with TRBD1 identical over 7 bases. The length of the CDR3 is 14 residues. Per the germline V gene, CDR1 is MDHEN and CDR2 is SYDVKM. J lost 4 bases, V lost 6 bases, and 9 bases had no gene match. The CDR3 nucleotides are TGTGCCAGCAGGCCGACAGGGCCCCGTTACGAGCAGTACTTC. It translates to CASRPTGPRYEQYF.

The rearrangement links TRBV19 to TRBJ2-1, with D hard to call. Trimming left V 6 bases short and J 4 bases short, with 7 bases between. Germline CDR1 LNHDA, CDR2 SQIVND (reference sequence). The CDR3 spans 12 residues. CDR3 amino acids: CASSPRYNEQFF. CDR3 nucleotide sequence: TGTGCCAGTAGCCCGCGTTACAATGAGCAGTTCTTC.

The CDR3 protein is CASSSYDGVRDGNTIYF. CDR3 nucleotides: TGTGCCAGCAGCTCCTACGACGGGGTTCGCGACGGAAACACCATATATTTT. This chain joins TRBV28 and TRBJ1-3; D unresolved. V was pared by 6 bases and J by 4 bases, with 22 bases between. The CDR3 has 17 residues. Germline assignment: CDR1 MDHEN and CDR2 SYDVKM. The full variable domain, with the rest looked up from reference TRBV28 and TRBJ1-3, is DVKVTQSSRYLVKRTGEKVFLECVQDMDHENMFWYRQDPGLGLRLIYFSYDVKMKEKGDIPEGYSVSREKKERFSLILESASTNQTSMYLCASSSYDGVRDGNTIYFGEGSWLTVV.

The V call is TRBV5-4, the J call TRBJ2-5, with D hard to call. CDR3 length equals 13 residues. Trimming took 4 bases from V and 6 from J, leaving 13 bases between them. CDR1 and CDR2 from the germline V gene are SGHNT and YYREEE (reference sequence). The CDR3 nucleotides read TGTGCCAGCAGCCCCGAATGGGTTCAGACCCAGTACTTC. Translated: CASSPEWVQTQYF.

This clone was detected only a few times. The chain links TRBV28 to TRBJ1-5; the D gene is possibly TRBD1 (5 bases). CDR3 length: 16 residues. Germline CDR1 MDHEN, CDR2 SYDVKM. The germline V and J ends were trimmed by 8 bases and 0 bases, with 17 bases remaining between them. CDR3 amino acids: CASYSGIGYSNQPQHF. The CDR3 bases are TGTGCCAGCTATTCAGGGATAGGCTATAGCAATCAGCCCCAGCATTTT.

The genes are TRBV6-6 and TRBJ2-7; a weak D match, TRBD2 (5 bases). The CDR3 runs 14 residues. V lost 6 bases to trimming and J lost 4 bases, with 16 bases between them. CDR1 and CDR2 from the germline V gene are MNHNY and SVGAGI (reference sequence). As DNA, the CDR3 is TGTGCCAGCAGCCGCAGAGGGCGTTGGTACGAGCAGTACTTC. This sequence encodes CASSRRGRWYEQYF.

J is TRBJ1-4 and V is TRBV6-1, with D perhaps matching TRBD1 (5 bases). Germline V gene data show CDR1 as MNHNS and CDR2 as SASEGT. The germline V and J ends were trimmed by 6 bases and 6 bases, with 17 bases remaining between them. The length of the CDR3 is 15 residues. The CDR3 DNA sequence: TGTGCCAGCAGGAGAAACAGGAAAATCTATGAAAAACTGTTTTTT. This codes for CASRRNRKIYEKLFF.

This sequence joins TRBV6-6 and TRBJ1-1; no clear D gene. V was clipped by 0 bases and J by 10 bases, with 9 bases between them. The length of the CDR3 is 12 residues. CDR1 and CDR2 from the germline V gene are MNHNY and SVGAGI (reference sequence). The DNA for the CDR3 is TGTGCCAGCAGTTACTCGAATAGTATAGCTTTCTTT. Protein: CASSYSNSIAFF.

The chain employs TRBV11-2 and TRBJ1-1; D remains unclear. The V and J ends lost 7 bases and 0 bases respectively, with 21 bases between them. The CDR3 length is 17 residues. Germline V gene sequence: CDR1 SGHAT, CDR2 FQNNGV. CDR3 bases: TGTGCCAGCAACCCTACAAACGCTCCATTCATGAACACTGAAGCTTTCTTT. It yields the protein CASNPTNAPFMNTEAFF.

The chain combines TRBV28 with TRBJ1-2, with D uncertain. Germline V gene lookup returns CDR1 MDHEN and CDR2 SYDVKM. The CDR3 is 13 residues long. V shed 6 bases and J shed 3 bases, with 11 bases lying between them. DNA for the CDR3: TGTGCCAGCAGCCTAACTAATTACTATGGCTACACCTTC. As protein: CASSLTNYYGYTF.

CDR3 coding DNA: TGTGCCAGCAGTGATTTATACAGGGTTCAGCCCCAGCATTTT. Protein sequence: CASSDLYRVQPQHF. V usage is TRBV6-1 and J usage is TRBJ1-5, with D possibly TRBD1 on 6 matching bases. The CDR3 contains 14 residues. CDR1 MNHNS and CDR2 SASEGT come from the germline V gene. Trimming removed 3 bases from V and 6 bases from J, with 12 bases in between.